These 27 T cell receptor beta chains were sequenced from one sample in a study of beta chain features in type 1 diabetes. Sequenced material consisted of expressed TCRB transcripts (all of the isolated RNA was reverse transcribed). The protocol was immunoSEQ multiplex PCR, while the TCRdb copy is restricted to in-frame clones and leaves out a portion. The sample lists 300,000 to 350,000 clones; around a fifth were seen once. The sample taken for sequencing was naive CD4+ T cells from blood. These receptors came from a woman between 18 and 30 years old in good health.

This clone was counted between two and nine times. The chain uses TRBV19 and TRBJ2-5, with D perhaps matching TRBD1 (6 bases). CDR1 LNHDA and CDR2 SQIVND come from the germline V gene (reference sequence). Trimming removed 7 bases from V and 4 bases from J, with 16 bases in between. This CDR3 has 14 amino acids. The CDR3, as DNA: TGTGCCAGTACCGGCAGGGGAATTGGAGAGACCCAGTACTTC. Translated, it gives CASTGRGIGETQYF.

The chain employs TRBV29-1 and TRBJ1-2; TRBD1 aligns across 9 bases. The ends lost 7 bases at V and 8 bases at J; junction bases unmatched: 8. The V gene's germline CDR1 is SQVTM and CDR2 ANQGSEA. The CDR3 has 12 amino acids. Here the CDR3 reads CSDTTGGWGYTF. The CDR3 region has the DNA TGCAGCGATACTACAGGGGGCTGGGGCTACACCTTC.

This clone appeared a few times. The rearrangement links TRBV7-3 to TRBJ2-6; maybe TRBD1 (6 bases). Germline-derived CDR1 and CDR2 are SGHTA and FQGTGA. The CDR3 loop spans 17 amino acids. Trimming stripped 2 bases from V and 0 bases from J, with 11 bases between. The DNA for the CDR3 is TGTGCCAGCAGCTTAGTCAGGGGAAGCTCTGGGGCCAACGTCCTGACTTTC. Its protein product is CASSLVRGSSGANVLTF.

V is TRBV29-1 and J is TRBJ1-2; tentative D call: TRBD1 (5 bases). The CDR3 covers 11 residues. CDR1 SQVTM and CDR2 ANQGSEA come from the germline V gene. V lost 5 bases, J lost 6 bases, and 10 bases lay in between. In DNA, the CDR3 is TGCAGCGTTTTAGGGGCGGATGGCTACACCTTC. Amino acids: CSVLGADGYTF.

This clone was observed a handful of times. J is TRBJ1-1 and V is TRBV18, with D unclear. Germline V gene sequence: CDR1 KGHSH, CDR2 LQKENI. The CDR3 length is 14 residues. With 2 bases removed from V and 2 bases from J, the gap between germline ends came to 9 bases. The CDR3 nucleotides are TGTGCCAGCTCACCAACGAGTCGAAACACTGAAGCTTTCTTT. Protein: CASSPTSRNTEAFF.

This clone was detected a few times. The chain has TRBV11-2 and TRBJ1-1; D gene unclear. CDR3 length equals 13 residues. Trimming pared 10 bases from V and 11 bases from J, leaving 23 bases between. Germline lookup yields CDR1 SGHAT and CDR2 FQNNGV. For the CDR3, the DNA is TGTGCCACCCAACGTTGGCAGACTGCCGGGGCTTTCTTT. This translates into CATQRWQTAGAFF.

The chain has TRBV4-3 and TRBJ2-5; perhaps TRBD2 as D (6 bases). This CDR3 contains 15 residues. Germline V gives CDR1 LGHNA, CDR2 YSLEER. V lost 0 bases, J lost 2 bases, and 10 bases lay in between. The CDR3 sequence: CASSQDLAGQETQYF. CDR3 sequence (DNA): TGCGCCAGCAGCCAAGATTTGGCGGGGCAAGAGACCCAGTACTTC.

This chain uses TRBV6-5 with TRBJ1-2; D may be TRBD1 (5 bases). Per the germline V gene, CDR1 is MNHEY and CDR2 is SVGAGI. Trimming removed 0 bases at V and 2 bases at J, with 7 bases between. CDR3 length: 14 amino acids. CDR3 DNA: TGTGCCAGCAGTTACTCGGCAGGGAACTATGGCTACACCTTC. It codes for CASSYSAGNYGYTF.

This clone was observed once. The chain links TRBV4-2 to TRBJ1-2; 12 bases are shared with TRBD1. J gave up 4 bases and V 0 bases, and 6 bases lay outside the gene matches. The CDR3 is made up of 17 amino acids. CDR1 is LGHNA, CDR2 YNFKEQ, per germline. CDR3 in DNA: TGTGCCAGCAGCCAAGAAACCGGGACAGGGGGCGGCTATGGCTACACCTTC. This gives the protein CASSQETGTGGGYGYTF.

The rearrangement joins TRBV7-2 to TRBJ2-4, with D maybe TRBD2 (6 bases). The V end was cut by 1 base, the J end by 11 bases, with 15 bases between. The CDR3 extends over 14 amino acids. Germline CDR1 SGHTA, CDR2 FQGNSA. Written as DNA, the CDR3 is TGTGCCAGCAGCTTAGGGGCCGGCGGGGCTTTTCAGTACTTC. Protein: CASSLGAGGAFQYF.

The J gene is TRBJ2-1, the V gene TRBV6-5; 7 bases align to TRBD2. J lost 6 bases, V lost 5 bases, and 7 bases had no gene match. CDR1 and CDR2 (germline): MNHEY, SVGAGI. The CDR3 spans 14 residues. Here the CDR3 DNA reads TGTGCCAGCAGTAGAGCGGGGACTGGCAATGAGCAGTTCTTC. This translates into CASSRAGTGNEQFF.

The chain combines TRBV12-5 with TRBJ1-5; the D gene is possibly TRBD1 (6 bases). This CDR3 has 13 amino acids. Trimming shortened V by 10 bases and J by 0 bases, and 10 bases separated the two germline ends. From germline, CDR1 is LGHNT and CDR2 FRNRAP. CDR3 sequence (DNA): TGTGCTACAGGGGCGAATAGCAATCAGCCCCAGCATTTT. Translated, it gives CATGANSNQPQHF.

There are a few counts of this clone. V and J are TRBV9 and TRBJ1-4, with TRBD1 matching 8 bases. V dropped 4 bases and J dropped 7; count of bases not matched to a gene: 6. The CDR3 has 14 residues. The V gene's germline CDR1 is SGDLS and CDR2 YYNGEE. CDR3 protein: CASSTYGTGEKLFF. The CDR3 bases are TGTGCCAGCAGCACCTACGGGACAGGTGAAAAACTGTTTTTT.

This chain links TRBV18 with TRBJ1-2; a possible D gene is TRBD1 (5 bases). From germline, CDR1 is KGHSH and CDR2 LQKENI. Trimming pared 2 bases from V and 4 bases from J, leaving 11 bases between. The CDR3 loop spans 14 amino acids. Here the CDR3 DNA reads TGTGCCAGCTCACCAGGGCAGGACATCTATGGCTACACCTTC. Encoded protein: CASSPGQDIYGYTF.

The chain couples TRBV30 to TRBJ1-5; 8 nucleotides line up with TRBD1. The CDR3 sequence is 15 residues long. Germline loops: CDR1 GTSNPN, CDR2 SVGIG (reference sequence). J gave up 5 bases and V 4 bases, and 10 bases lay outside the gene matches. The CDR3 sequence: CAWTRGTGGYQPQHF. CDR3 nucleotide sequence: TGTGCCTGGACTCGCGGGACAGGTGGATATCAGCCCCAGCATTTT.

This clone came up a few times. V and J are TRBV9 and TRBJ2-1, with D possibly TRBD2 on 7 matching bases. CDR1 is SGDLS, CDR2 YYNGEE, per germline. CDR3 length: 14 amino acids. The V gene lost 0 bases and the J gene lost 8 bases, with 12 bases spanning the gap. Here the CDR3 DNA reads TGTGCCAGCAGCGTAGAAACAGGGAGGGATGAGCAGTTCTTC. Its translation: CASSVETGRDEQFF.

This clone was detected only a few times. The V call is TRBV29-1, the J call TRBJ2-3; 8 bases match TRBD2. The CDR3 runs to 15 residues. The junction had 4 bases not matched to a gene; V was cut back by 2 bases and J by 0 bases. Germline V gene lookup returns CDR1 SQVTM and CDR2 ANQGSEA. The CDR3 DNA follows: TGCAGCGTTGAAAAGGCTAGCGGGAGCACAGATACGCAGTATTTT. Amino acid sequence: CSVEKASGSTDTQYF.

This clone was found a few times. Other DNA variants within this sample encode the same CDR3. V and J are TRBV5-1 and TRBJ1-5; 9 positions match TRBD1. V trimming: 0 bases; J trimming: 5 bases; junction bases outside the gene matches: 0. CDR1 and CDR2 (germline): SGHRS, YFSETQ. The length of the CDR3 is 14 residues. CDR3 in amino acids: CASSLGTGDQPQHF. The CDR3, as DNA: TGCGCCAGCAGCTTGGGGACAGGGGATCAGCCCCAGCATTTT.

This clone was recorded a few times. V is TRBV30 and J is TRBJ2-1; 7 bases align to TRBD2. This CDR3 is built from 14 residues. CDR1 GTSNPN and CDR2 SVGIG come from the germline V gene (reference sequence). The trim removed 5 bases at V and 9 bases at J, leaving 13 bases unmatched. CDR3 coding DNA: TGTGCCTGGGTCCCCGGACTAGTCAGCGGTGAGCAGTTCTTC. It encodes CAWVPGLVSGEQFF.

The V call is TRBV9, the J call TRBJ2-1, with 8 bases lining up with TRBD2. The CDR3 has 15 amino acids. The V gene end was trimmed by 4 bases and the J gene end by 4 bases; junction bases not matched to a gene: 7. Germline V lookup: CDR1 SGDLS, CDR2 YYNGEE. The CDR3 DNA follows: TGTGCCAGCAGCCCCCGGGGGGGGATATACAATGAGCAGTTCTTC. Encoded protein: CASSPRGGIYNEQFF.

The chain has TRBV5-1 and TRBJ2-3; a weak D match, TRBD2 (5 bases). The CDR3 covers 13 residues. V was clipped by 0 bases and J by 7 bases, with 9 bases between them. The germline V gene has CDR1 SGHRS and CDR2 YFSETQ. The CDR3 sequence: CASSLDGENTQYF. As DNA, the CDR3 is TGCGCCAGCAGCTTGGATGGGGAGAATACGCAGTATTTT. Variable domain in full (rest from reference TRBV5-1 and TRBJ2-3): KAGVTQTPRYLIKTRGQQVTLSCSPISGHRSVSWYQQTPGQGLQFLFEYFSETQRNKGNFPGRFSGRQFSNSRSEMNVSTLELGDSALYLCASSLDGENTQYFGPGTRLTVL.

The V and J genes are TRBV25-1 and TRBJ1-1, with D possibly TRBD1 on 5 matching bases. The CDR3 extends over 16 amino acids. V was cut by 5 bases and J by 3 bases, with 19 bases left in between. Germline-derived CDR1 and CDR2 are MGHDK and SYGVNS. The CDR3 region has the DNA TGTGCCAGCAGTCCCCTACACGGGGGTCGGGACACTGAAGCTTTCTTT. This codes for CASSPLHGGRDTEAFF.

This clone was seen a handful of times. This rearrangement joins TRBV4-2 to TRBJ1-2; D not certain. The V gene lost 0 bases and the J gene lost 2 bases, with 7 bases spanning the gap. This CDR3 contains 14 residues. CDR1 and CDR2 (germline): LGHNA, YNFKEQ. In DNA form, the CDR3 reads TGTGCCAGCAGCCAAGATCGGCGGAACTATGGCTACACCTTC. As protein: CASSQDRRNYGYTF.

The J gene is TRBJ2-5, the V gene TRBV30, with D unclear. V was cut by 2 bases and J by 5 bases, with 9 bases left in between. Per the germline V gene, CDR1 is GTSNPN and CDR2 is SVGIG (reference sequence). The CDR3 is made up of 12 amino acids. The CDR3 nucleotides are TGTGCCTGGAGTCCCCCGTTGGAGACCCAGTACTTC. Protein sequence: CAWSPPLETQYF.

This clone was found a few times. The chain uses TRBV5-4 and TRBJ2-5; 9 nucleotides agree with TRBD2. Germline loops: CDR1 SGHNT, CDR2 YYREEE (reference sequence). The CDR3 runs 15 residues. Trimming removed 3 bases from V and 4 bases from J; junction bases left unmatched: 7. The CDR3 nucleotides read TGTGCCAGCAGCTCACTAACTAGCGGGCCAGAGACCCAGTACTTC. Encoded protein: CASSSLTSGPETQYF.

The rearrangement joins TRBV18 to TRBJ1-4; D is uncertain. Trimming stripped 3 bases from V and 6 bases from J, with 11 bases between. Germline V gene sequence: CDR1 KGHSH, CDR2 LQKENI. The CDR3 covers 14 residues. The CDR3 is CASSPGSHDEKLFF. Here the CDR3 DNA reads TGTGCCAGCTCACCTGGCAGTCACGATGAAAAACTGTTTTTT.

A few counts support this clone. V usage is TRBV5-1 and J usage is TRBJ2-1; D is possibly TRBD1 (6 bases). Trimming shortened V by 3 bases and J by 8 bases, and 12 bases separated the two germline ends. The CDR3 is made up of 13 amino acids. Germline-derived CDR1 and CDR2 are SGHRS and YFSETQ. This chain's CDR3 is CASSWIGGDEQFF. The CDR3 DNA reads TGCGCCAGCAGCTGGATTGGGGGCGATGAGCAGTTCTTC.